This section outlines one T cell receptor beta chain sequence together with its context. Clones were sequenced by immunoSEQ multiplex PCR, and TCRdb holds only the in-frame ones, with some missing. Among around 700,000 clones listed, 75% to 90% were seen once. The sample originates from a study of blood T cell repertoires in COVID-19. The trim removed 3 bases at V and 6 bases at J, leaving 18 bases unmatched. The germline gives CDR1 MGHRA, CDR2 YSYEKL. The CDR3 length is 19 residues. The genes are TRBV4-1 and TRBJ1-5; TRBD1 agrees at 9 bases. The TCR was taken from a woman younger than 30 with acute or convalescent COVID-19. Sample: peripheral blood. The CDR3: CASSQPRDRDFLTGQPQHF. The DNA of the CDR3 is TGCGCCAGCAGCCAGCCCCGGGACAGGGATTTTCTTACGGGTCAGCCCCAGCATTTT.